The 20 T cell receptor beta chains in this list originate from one sample, sequenced in a study of T cell responses to AZD1222 COVID-19 vaccine. Method: immunoSEQ multiplex PCR; TCRdb's copy keeps in-frame clones and lacks some. Of 130,000 or so clones in the sample, 93% are singletons; the top ten hold 5% to 5.5%. The sample here was peripheral blood, taken on day 0 of AZD1222 vaccination. The origin of the receptors is an adult in good health.

The chain combines TRBV14 with TRBJ1-2; the match to TRBD1 covers 7 bases. The junction had 9 bases not matched to a gene; V was cut back by 4 bases and J by 4 bases. Germline V lookup: CDR1 SGHDN, CDR2 FVKESK. The CDR3 is made up of 15 amino acids. The CDR3 DNA follows: TGTGCCAGCAGCCCAAACCCAGGGACAGCCTATGGCTACACCTTC. This gives the protein CASSPNPGTAYGYTF.

This chain connects TRBV9 to TRBJ2-5, with 9 bases identical to TRBD2. V gave up 0 bases and J gave up 5 bases; unmatched junction bases: 11. CDR3 length: 17 residues. Germline CDR1 SGDLS, CDR2 YYNGEE. The CDR3 loop is CASSVDRLAGPSETQYF. CDR3 sequence (DNA): TGTGCCAGCAGCGTAGACCGGCTAGCGGGGCCCAGCGAGACCCAGTACTTC.

The rearrangement uses TRBV11-2 and TRBJ1-1; TRBD1 matches 7 bases. The CDR3 covers 13 residues. J gave up 9 bases and V 0 bases, and 4 bases lay outside the gene matches. CDR1 SGHAT and CDR2 FQNNGV come from the germline V gene. This CDR3 is CASSLDGTAQAFF. The CDR3 DNA reads TGTGCCAGCAGCTTAGATGGGACAGCCCAAGCTTTCTTT.

This chain uses TRBV5-4 with TRBJ1-3; no reliable D call. CDR3 length: 17 residues. Germline loops: CDR1 SGHNT, CDR2 YYREEE (reference sequence). V lost 1 base, J lost 1 base, and 15 bases lay in between. CDR3 bases: TGTGCCAGCAGCTTGCGGGGTTCCTTGATGTCTGGAAACACCATATATTTT. Protein sequence: CASSLRGSLMSGNTIYF.

The rearrangement joins TRBV6-5 to TRBJ2-2; D might be TRBD1 (6 bases). CDR1 and CDR2 from the germline V gene are MNHEY and SVGAGI. The V end lost 2 bases, the J end lost 6 bases, and 10 bases lay between the germline ends. There are 14 residues in the CDR3. In nucleotides, the CDR3 is TGTGCCAGCAGTTACGACAACAGGGCCGGGGAGCTGTTTTTT. Protein product: CASSYDNRAGELFF.

The gene calls are TRBV28 and TRBJ2-7, with 7 bases identical to TRBD2. The CDR3 covers 14 residues. The germline V gene has CDR1 MDHEN and CDR2 SYDVKM. The V and J ends lost 5 bases and 6 bases, in that order; junction bases with no gene match: 10. The CDR3 coding sequence is TGTGCCAGCAGTCTATCGCGGGAGCCTGGCGAGCAGTACTTC. Its translation: CASSLSREPGEQYF.

On this clone itself: This specimen includes other DNA sequences encoding the same CDR3. V usage is TRBV12-3 or TRBV12-4 and J usage is TRBJ1-1; possibly TRBD1 for D (5 bases). The CDR3 is 13 residues long. Trimming shortened V by 3 bases and J by 4 bases, and 9 bases separated the two germline ends. The CDR3 here is CASSLGVGTEAFF. Written as DNA, the CDR3 is TGTGCCAGCAGTTTGGGGGTGGGCACTGAAGCTTTCTTT.

CDR3 in amino acids: CASSPRQTRARETQYF. For the CDR3, the DNA is TGTGCCAGCAGCCCCCGACAGACCCGAGCAAGGGAGACCCAGTACTTC. This rearrangement joins TRBV7-2 to TRBJ2-5; TRBD1 might be the D (5 bases). V was shortened by 5 bases and J by 5 bases, with 21 bases between the two germline ends. This CDR3 is 16 amino acids long. Germline loops: CDR1 SGHTA, CDR2 FQGNSA.

The CDR3 DNA sequence: TGCGCCAGCAATACCGGGACTGTCACAGATACGCAGTATTTT. Amino acid sequence: CASNTGTVTDTQYF. V gene TRBV5-1 combines with J gene TRBJ2-3, with a weak D call TRBD2 (6 bases). Germline lookup yields CDR1 SGHRS and CDR2 YFSETQ. The CDR3 totals 14 residues. Between the trimmed V and J ends, which lost 6 bases and 2 bases, there was a span of 13 bases.

V usage is TRBV7-9 and J usage is TRBJ2-7; maybe TRBD2 (5 bases). V shed 4 bases and J shed 2 bases, with 6 bases lying between them. Per germline, CDR1 SEHNR and CDR2 FQNEAQ (reference sequence). The CDR3 loop spans 12 amino acids. CDR3 in amino acids: CASSSGTYEQYF. In nucleotides, the CDR3 is TGTGCCAGCAGCTCGGGAACCTACGAGCAGTACTTC.

This chain connects TRBV24-1 to TRBJ2-1; 12 nucleotides agree with TRBD2. The germline gives CDR1 KGHDR, CDR2 SFDVKD. This CDR3 has 17 amino acids. The V gene end was trimmed by 5 bases and the J gene end by 2 bases; junction bases not matched to a gene: 6. For the CDR3, the DNA is TGTGCCACCAGTGGACTAGCGGGAGCATCCCCCTACAATGAGCAGTTCTTC. As protein: CATSGLAGASPYNEQFF.

J is TRBJ1-5 and V is TRBV19; 7 positions agree with TRBD1. The CDR3 sequence is 13 residues long. V lost 7 bases and J lost 4; bases outside the gene matches: 4. Germline V CDR1 and CDR2: LNHDA, SQIVND (reference sequence). CDR3 nucleotides: TGTGCCAGTACTCAGGGACAGAATCAGCCCCAGCATTTT. Translating gives CASTQGQNQPQHF. The variable domain in full, completed from reference TRBV19 and TRBJ1-5, reads DGGITQSPKYLFRKEGQNVTLSCEQNLNHDAMYWYRQDPGQGLRLIYYSQIVNDFQKGDIAEGYSVSREKKESFPLTVTSAQKNPTAFYLCASTQGQNQPQHFGDGTRLSIL.

V and J are TRBV1 and TRBJ2-1; TRBD2 was called by the table and not checked on the DNA. TRBV1 is a recognized pseudogene. The CDR3 is 16 amino acids. The CDR3 sequence: CTSSQSSGSSYNEQFF. The CDR3 DNA reads as TGCACCAGCAGCCAGTCTAGCGGGAGCTCCTACAATGAGCAGTTCTTC.

This clone occurred once. The chain has TRBV10-2 and TRBJ2-5; a possible D gene is TRBD2 (6 bases). The germline gives CDR1 WSHSY, CDR2 SAAADI. The ends were cut back, 4 bases at V and 4 bases at J, with 13 bases in the middle. The length of the CDR3 is 14 residues. In nucleotides, the CDR3 is TGCGCCAGCAGTGGGGGGGTAGTTCCAGAGACCCAGTACTTC. This translates into CASSGGVVPETQYF.

The CDR3 sequence is CASSLDTATTKAFF. In nucleotides, the CDR3 is TGCGCCAGCAGCTTGGATACAGCCACAACAAAAGCTTTCTTT. This chain links TRBV5-1 with TRBJ1-1, with D uncertain. Per the germline V gene, CDR1 is SGHRS and CDR2 is YFSETQ. V gave up 0 bases and J gave up 9 bases, with 15 bases separating them. The CDR3 consists of 14 residues.

The chain carries TRBV19 and TRBJ1-1; D is ambiguous. Germline V CDR1 and CDR2: LNHDA, SQIVND (reference sequence). V lost 0 bases to trimming and J lost 0 bases, with 2 bases between them. The CDR3 has 13 amino acids. The CDR3 DNA follows: TGTGCCAGTAGTATAGAGATGAACACTGAAGCTTTCTTT. Translating gives CASSIEMNTEAFF. Using reference TRBV19 and TRBJ1-1 for the parts outside the CDR3, the full variable domain is DGGITQSPKYLFRKEGQNVTLSCEQNLNHDAMYWYRQDPGQGLRLIYYSQIVNDFQKGDIAEGYSVSREKKESFPLTVTSAQKNPTAFYLCASSIEMNTEAFFGQGTRLTVV.

This rearrangement joins TRBV10-3 to TRBJ1-2; D call uncertain. CDR1 and CDR2 from the germline V gene are ENHRY and SYGVKD. This CDR3 comprises 14 residues. V lost 2 bases and J lost 4, with 11 bases in between. CDR3 in DNA: TGTGCCATCAGTGAGATCCCGCGAGGCTATGGCTACACCTTC. This gives the protein CAISEIPRGYGYTF.

This rearrangement joins TRBV2 to TRBJ2-7; TRBD2 matches at 7 bases. Per the germline V gene, CDR1 is SNHLY and CDR2 is FYNNEI. Trimming removed 7 bases from V and 2 bases from J; junction bases left unmatched: 8. CDR3 length equals 14 residues. CDR3 in DNA: TGTGCCAGCAAAAGCAGTGGGGGGGCCTACGAGCAGTACTTC. Translated: CASKSSGGAYEQYF.

CDR3 sequence (DNA): TGTGCCAGCAGTGAAGCGGTCGGGGGCACAGATACGCAGTATTTT. Translated, it gives CASSEAVGGTDTQYF. The rearrangement uses TRBV2 and TRBJ2-3; D may be TRBD2 (5 bases). This CDR3 contains 15 residues. V was cut by 0 bases and J by 1 base, with 8 bases left in between. Per the germline V gene, CDR1 is SNHLY and CDR2 is FYNNEI.

The V call is TRBV28, the J call TRBJ2-3; 9 positions agree with TRBD2. This CDR3 contains 17 residues. V lost 5 bases, J lost 2 bases, and 11 bases stayed unmatched. Per germline, CDR1 MDHEN and CDR2 SYDVKM. The DNA for the CDR3 is TGTGCCAGCAGTAAGGGACTAGCCCTGGCGCACACAGATACGCAGTATTTT. Its translation is CASSKGLALAHTDTQYF.